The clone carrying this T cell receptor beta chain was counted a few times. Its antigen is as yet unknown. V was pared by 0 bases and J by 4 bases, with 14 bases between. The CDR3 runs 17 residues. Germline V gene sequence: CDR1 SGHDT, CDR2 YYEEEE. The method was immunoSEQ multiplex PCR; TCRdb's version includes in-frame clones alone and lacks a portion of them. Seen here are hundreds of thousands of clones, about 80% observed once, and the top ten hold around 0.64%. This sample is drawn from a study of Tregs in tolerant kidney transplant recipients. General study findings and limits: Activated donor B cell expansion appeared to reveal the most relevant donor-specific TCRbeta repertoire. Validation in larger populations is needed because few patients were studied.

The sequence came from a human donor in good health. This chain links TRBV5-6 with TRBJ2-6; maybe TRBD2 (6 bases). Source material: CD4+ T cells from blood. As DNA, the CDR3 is TGTGCCAGCAGCTTGGCCGGGAGCTCTGTGGGGGCCAACGTCCTGACTTTC. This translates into CASSLAGSSVGANVLTF.